This T cell receptor (beta chain) was sequenced during a study of cytomegalovirus exposure and HLA in healthy donors. General study results and limits: According to a later analysis, most TCR beta chains associated with CMV appeared HLA-restricted. Some TCR beta chains (about 180 of them) were listed as cytomegalovirus-associated. CMV serostatus was the sole immune exposure data available.

The PCR made use of 60 Vbeta and 13 Jbeta primers. Produced via immunoSEQ multiplex PCR; TCRdb's table is partial and in-frame only. This repertoire shows about 190,000 clones, roughly 80% found once; its top ten account for 1.6%. This clone was picked up one time. Its antigen is undetermined. Germline-derived CDR1 and CDR2 are SGDLS and YYNGEE. This CDR3 is 16 amino acids long. The origin of this receptor is a woman aged 18 to 35 in good health and CMV-seronegative. The sequencing sample was made of PBMCs. The gene calls are TRBV9 and TRBJ2-7; 8 bases line up with TRBD2. The closer fit of TRBJ2-5 to the DNA end suggests the J call may be wrong. CDR3 coding DNA: TGTGCCAGCAGCGAACCCGGGACTAGTTTTCAAGAGACCCAGTACTTC. Its protein product is CASSEPGTSFQETQYF.